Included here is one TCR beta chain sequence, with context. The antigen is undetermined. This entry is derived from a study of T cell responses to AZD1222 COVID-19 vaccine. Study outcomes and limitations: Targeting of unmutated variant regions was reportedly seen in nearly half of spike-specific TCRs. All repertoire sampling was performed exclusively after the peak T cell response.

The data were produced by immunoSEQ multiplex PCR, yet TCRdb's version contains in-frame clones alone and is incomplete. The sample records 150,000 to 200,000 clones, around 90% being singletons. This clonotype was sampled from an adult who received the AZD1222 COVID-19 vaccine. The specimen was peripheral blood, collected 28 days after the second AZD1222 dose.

The CDR3, as DNA: TGTGCCAGCAGGGCACAAGAGACGAACACCGGGGAGCTGTTTTTT. Protein sequence: CASRAQETNTGELFF. The chain links TRBV7-9 to TRBJ2-2; D not certain. V dropped 6 bases and J dropped 0 bases, with 11 bases sitting between them. Per germline, CDR1 SEHNR and CDR2 FQNEAQ (reference sequence). CDR3 length equals 15 residues. Drawing the rest from reference TRBV7-9 and TRBJ2-2, the complete variable domain is DTGVSQNPRHKITKRGQNVTFRCDPISEHNRLYWYRQTLGQGPEFLTYFQNEAQLEKSRLLSDRFSAERPKGSFSTLEIQRTEQGDSAMYLCASRAQETNTGELFFGEGSRLTVL.